Following are 9 T cell receptor beta chains from one sample sequenced in a study of cytomegalovirus exposure and HLA in healthy donors. PCR involved 60 Vbeta and 13 Jbeta primers. Only in-frame clones appear in the TCRdb table, and some are missing; sequencing was by immunoSEQ multiplex PCR. This table has about 190,000 clones, roughly 80% appearing once. Sequenced: PBMCs. These receptors were collected from a boy younger than 18 in good health and CMV-seronegative.

The DNA for the CDR3 is TGTGCCAGCAGCTTAGCAGGACTAGCGGGAGGGCGAGGAGAGCAGTTCTTC. This encodes CASSLAGLAGGRGEQFF. This chain joins TRBV11-2 and TRBJ2-1; 15 nucleotides agree with TRBD2. The length of the CDR3 is 17 residues. After removal of 1 base from V and 10 bases from J, the junction contained 8 bases not matched to a gene. CDR1 and CDR2 from the germline V gene are SGHAT and FQNNGV.

The rearrangement joins TRBV7-6 to TRBJ1-1; no reliable D call. The CDR3 consists of 12 residues. The germline gives CDR1 SGHVS, CDR2 FNYEAQ. V shed 8 bases and J shed 2 bases, with 9 bases lying between them. CDR3 sequence: CASATGNTEAFF. The CDR3 bases are TGTGCCAGCGCGACGGGAAACACTGAAGCTTTCTTT.

This clone was found a few times. V usage is TRBV6-5 and J usage is TRBJ1-1; the D gene is possibly TRBD1 (5 bases). CDR1 MNHEY and CDR2 SVGAGI come from the germline V gene. The V gene lost 0 bases and the J gene lost 9 bases, with 8 bases spanning the gap. This CDR3 is 12 amino acids long. CDR3 sequence reads: CASSYSPGQAFF. The CDR3 DNA sequence: TGTGCCAGCAGTTACTCTCCAGGGCAAGCTTTCTTT.

This chain joins TRBV10-3 and TRBJ1-1; D is perhaps TRBD1 (5 bases). CDR3 length: 14 amino acids. Germline V gene lookup returns CDR1 ENHRY and CDR2 SYGVKD. Trimming took 2 bases from V and 1 from J, leaving 8 bases between them. As DNA, the CDR3 is TGTGCCATCAGTGAGCCGGACAAGAACACTGAAGCTTTCTTT. It is translated as CAISEPDKNTEAFF.

J is TRBJ2-1 and V is TRBV10-3; possible D gene TRBD2, 6 bases. The CDR3 sequence is 17 residues long. Germline CDR1 is ENHRY and CDR2 is SYGVKD. The V and J ends lost 5 bases and 4 bases respectively, with 21 bases between them. The CDR3 protein is CAISIAGTFSLYNEQFF. In DNA form, the CDR3 reads TGTGCCATCAGTATAGCCGGGACTTTTTCTCTTTACAATGAGCAGTTCTTC.

The chain joins TRBV7-2 to TRBJ1-5, with 10 bases aligning to TRBD1. V dropped 6 bases and J dropped 0; count of bases not matched to a gene: 2. Germline assignment: CDR1 SGHTA and CDR2 FQGNSA. The CDR3 runs to 15 residues. The CDR3 sequence is CASRTGGFSNQPQHF. In DNA, the CDR3 is TGTGCCAGCAGGACAGGGGGCTTTAGCAATCAGCCCCAGCATTTT.

This clone was seen a handful of times. The chain carries TRBV4-1 and TRBJ2-3; D is possibly TRBD2 (5 bases). The CDR3 loop spans 16 amino acids. CDR1 is MGHRA, CDR2 YSYEKL, per germline. The V and J ends lost 4 bases and 4 bases respectively, with 18 bases between them. CDR3 nucleotides: TGCGCCAGCAGCCCTTCCGGACCGGCGAGGGCAGATACGCAGTATTTT. Translating it yields CASSPSGPARADTQYF.

The chain links TRBV27 to TRBJ2-7; TRBD1 matches at 11 bases. The germline gives CDR1 MNHEY, CDR2 SMNVEV (reference sequence). The CDR3 runs to 12 residues. V shed 6 bases and J 9 bases; nucleotides not matched to a gene: 4. CDR3 sequence (DNA): TGTGCCAGCAGGGACAGGGGGCCAGGGCAGTACTTC. As protein: CASRDRGPGQYF.

The chain carries TRBV10-3 and TRBJ2-1; 9 bases align to TRBD2. CDR1 is ENHRY and CDR2 is SYGVKD in the germline V gene. Trimming took 10 bases from V and 7 from J; bases not matched to a gene: 8. This CDR3 has 13 residues. The CDR3 DNA follows: TGTGCCACCTCGGGACTAGCCGATAATGAGCAGTTCTTC. This gives the protein CATSGLADNEQFF.